These 12 T cell receptor beta chains were all obtained from the same sample, sequenced in a study of CD4 and CD8 cells across lung adenocarcinoma regions. One entry per CDR3 protein, called by TCRdb with MiXCR from the PCR reads. Of approximately 14,000 distinct CDR3 sequences in the sample, approximately 40% were seen once. The sample comprised CD4+ T cells from the center of a lung tumor. These receptor sequences come from a male donor with lung adenocarcinoma. The CD4 and CD8 labels of this study may be unreliable.

The CDR3 reads CASSPGRGRWDEQFF. Written as DNA, the CDR3 is TGTGCCAGCAGCCCGGGGCGGGGGAGATGGGATGAGCAGTTCTTC. The J gene is TRBJ2-1, the V gene TRBV11-2; 7 bases match TRBD2. CDR1 and CDR2 from the germline V gene are SGHAT and FQNNGV. With V trimmed by 5 bases and J by 8 bases, 12 bases remained unmatched. This CDR3 is 15 amino acids long.

The sample holds many counts of this clonotype. The V call is TRBV6-5, the J call TRBJ2-7; D remains ambiguous. The V end was cut by 4 bases, the J end by 3 bases, with 4 bases between. Germline V lookup: CDR1 MNHEY, CDR2 SVGAGI. CDR3 length: 11 residues. Here the CDR3 DNA reads TGTGCCAGCAGTTCTATCTACGAGCAGTACTTC. Its protein is CASSSIYEQYF.

This clonotype has ten or more counts. V is TRBV6-1 and J is TRBJ1-5; D gene uncertain. Germline V lookup: CDR1 MNHNS, CDR2 SASEGT. The CDR3 sequence is 12 residues long. Trimming shortened V by 1 base and J by 7 bases, and 5 bases separated the two germline ends. CDR3 residues: CASSEGGQPQHF. In DNA form, the CDR3 reads TGTGCCAGCAGTGAAGGAGGCCAGCCCCAGCATTTT.

As to this clonotype: A junction end diverges from the germline sequence, so it may reflect a read error. This rearrangement joins TRBV6-1 to TRBJ2-3; perhaps TRBD2 as D (5 bases). The germline V gene has CDR1 MNHNS and CDR2 SASEGT. The CDR3 sequence is 13 residues long. CDR3 coding DNA: TGTGCCCGCCAGGAAGGGAGCAGCGATAAGCAGTATTTT. It codes for CARQEGSSDKQYF.

The chain employs TRBV6-2 or TRBV6-3 and TRBJ2-1, with 7 nucleotides matching TRBD2. The J call is in doubt because the DNA end fits TRBJ2-7 better. Germline assignment: CDR1 MNHEY and CDR2 SVGEGT. The CDR3 spans 16 residues. CDR3 in DNA: TGTGCCATTTCCCCCCTTATTCCGGGAGGTCGCTACGAGCAGTACTTC. This encodes CAISPLIPGGRYEQYF.

This clonotype was seen a handful of times. Lacking the conserved final phenylalanine or tryptophan, this CDR3 likely reflects a read error. The chain recombines TRBV4-1 with TRBJ2-1; weak D call: TRBD2 (6 bases). V was shortened by 1 base and J by 0 bases, with 13 bases between the two germline ends. The CDR3 is 17 amino acids. Germline assignment: CDR1 MGHRA and CDR2 YSYEKL. CDR3 sequence: CASSQAVLASSYNEQFL. The CDR3 DNA sequence: TGCGCCAGCAGCCAAGCTGTACTAGCTTCCTCCTACAATGAGCAGTTCTTA.

This clonotype was seen a few times. This chain uses TRBV10-2 with TRBJ2-7, with 7 positions matching TRBD2. The V gene's germline CDR1 is WSHSY and CDR2 SAAADI. V lost 6 bases to trimming and J lost 0 bases; unmatched junction nucleotides: 8. This CDR3 region has 15 residues. Here the CDR3 reads CASREGGGSSYEQYV. The CDR3 DNA is TGCGCCAGCAGGGAGGGCGGCGGGAGCTCCTACGAGCAGTACGTC.

About this clonotype itself: A read error may account for a junction end that differs from germline. The chain combines TRBV27 with TRBJ2-5, with D unresolved. The germline CDR1 and CDR2 sequences are MNHEY and SMNVEV (reference sequence). The CDR3 loop spans 14 amino acids. CDR3 DNA: TGTGCCAGCAGTTCCTCCCCAGCCCAAGAGGCCCAGTACTTC. Translated: CASSSSPAQEAQYF.

Only one count was recorded for this clonotype. The rearrangement links TRBV6-1 to TRBJ2-1; TRBD2 matches at 10 bases. The J call may be mistaken, given a closer DNA end match to TRBJ2-4. The CDR3 loop spans 15 amino acids. Germline V lookup: CDR1 MNHNS, CDR2 SASEGT. Here the CDR3 reads CGRGEGASGRDIQYF. CDR3 DNA: TGTGGCAGGGGTGAAGGGGCTAGCGGGAGAGACATTCAGTACTTC.

This clonotype showed up many times. This may arise from a read error, as a much more abundant clone is one base away. The chain is built from TRBV6-5 and TRBJ2-4; D remains unclear. Germline-derived CDR1 and CDR2 are MNHEY and SVGAGI. This CDR3 is 15 amino acids long. The V gene lost 0 bases and the J gene lost 13 bases, with 19 bases spanning the gap. CDR3 loop: CASSYSAAVANEQYF. CDR3 nucleotides: TGTGCCAGCAGTTACTCGGCGGCGGTGGCCAATGAGCAGTACTTC.

The chain links TRBV12-3 or TRBV12-4 to TRBJ2-7; TRBD2 matches 7 bases. The CDR3 covers 13 residues. The J segment lost 3 bases and the V segment lost 5 bases, leaving 4 bases of the junction unmatched. The CDR3 DNA reads TGTGCCAGCAGTCTCACTAGCGTCTACGAGCAGTACTTC. This gives the protein CASSLTSVYEQYF.

Ten or more counts support this clonotype. This chain uses TRBV6-5 with TRBJ1-3; 8 nucleotides agree with TRBD1. Germline V gene sequence: CDR1 MNHEY, CDR2 SVGAGI. The CDR3 covers 17 residues. J was trimmed by 3 bases and V by 2 bases; bases with no gene match: 9. DNA of the CDR3: TGTGCCAGCAGTTACGGGAGCGCAGGGGGCGGTGGAAACACCATATATTTT. Amino acid sequence: CASSYGSAGGGGNTIYF.